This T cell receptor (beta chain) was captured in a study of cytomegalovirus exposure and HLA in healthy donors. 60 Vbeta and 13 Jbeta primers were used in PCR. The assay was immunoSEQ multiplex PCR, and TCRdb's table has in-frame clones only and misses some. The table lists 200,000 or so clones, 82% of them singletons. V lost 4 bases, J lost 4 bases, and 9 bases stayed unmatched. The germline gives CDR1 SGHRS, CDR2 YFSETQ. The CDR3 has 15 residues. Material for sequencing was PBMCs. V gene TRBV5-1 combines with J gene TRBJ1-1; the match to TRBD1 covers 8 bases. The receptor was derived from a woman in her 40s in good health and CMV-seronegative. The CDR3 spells CASSLQGAQVTEAFF. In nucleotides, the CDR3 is TGCGCCAGCAGCCTTCAGGGGGCGCAAGTCACTGAAGCTTTCTTT.